One T cell receptor beta chain is described in this entry. In the PCR, 60 Vbeta and 13 Jbeta primers were used. TCRdb's table, derived via immunoSEQ multiplex PCR, lists solely in-frame clones and lacks some. The specimen's table records about 51,000 clones. This entry comes from a study of cytomegalovirus exposure and HLA in healthy donors. The receptor's source is a female donor in good health and CMV-seronegative. Sequencing used PBMCs.

This CDR3 reads CASSGARFWNSPYEQYF. The CDR3 DNA follows: TGCGCCAGCAGCGGGGCGAGGTTCTGGAACAGCCCCTACGAGCAGTACTTC. The V call is TRBV4-1, the J call TRBJ2-7; D might be TRBD1 (5 bases). The V end lost 5 bases, the J end lost 2 bases, and 22 bases lay between the germline ends. The CDR3 loop spans 17 amino acids. Germline V lookup: CDR1 MGHRA, CDR2 YSYEKL.